This T cell receptor (beta chain) was captured by sequencing in a study of T-cell reconstitution after alpha-beta-depleted transplantation in children. In this sample, this clonotype turned up a few times. At one of its ends the junction is not consistent with the germline gene, which may arise from a read error. The CDR3 covers 17 residues. The V gene's germline CDR1 is WSHSY and CDR2 SAAADI. Preparing the TCRbeta library involved the use of unique molecular identifiers. TCRdb used MiXCR to reprocess the PCR reads, holding one entry per CDR3 protein. Among roughly 670,000 distinct CDR3 sequences, around 12% were seen once, and the ten largest hold around 0.76%.

The TCR comes from a girl aged 2-10 years with congenital amegakaryocytic thrombocytopenia, due to receive a stem cell transplant. This sample comprised PBMCs, obtained before TCRalphabeta/CD19-depleted stem cell transplant. The chain is built from TRBV10-2 and TRBJ2-7; D is possibly TRBD1 (8 bases). The CDR3 spells CANYTGGMAGVSHEQYF. The CDR3, as DNA: TGCGCCAACTATACAGGGGGGATGGCGGGAGTCTCCCACGAGCAGTACTTC.